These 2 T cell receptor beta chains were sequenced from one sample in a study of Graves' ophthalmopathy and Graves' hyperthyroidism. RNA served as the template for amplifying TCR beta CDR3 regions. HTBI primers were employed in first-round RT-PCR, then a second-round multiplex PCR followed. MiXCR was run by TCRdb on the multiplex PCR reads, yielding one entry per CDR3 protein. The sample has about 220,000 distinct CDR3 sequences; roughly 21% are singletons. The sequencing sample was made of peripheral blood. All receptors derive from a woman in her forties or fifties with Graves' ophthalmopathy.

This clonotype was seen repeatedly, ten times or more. The CDR3 reads CASKDTSNQPQHF. For the CDR3, the DNA is TGTGCCAGTAAAGACACTAGCAATCAGCCCCAGCATTTT. V gene TRBV19 combines with J gene TRBJ1-5; unclear D gene. Germline assignment: CDR1 LNHDA and CDR2 SQIVND (reference sequence). This CDR3 comprises 13 residues. The ends were cut back, 7 bases at V and 0 bases at J, with 7 bases in the middle. Complete variable domain (other parts from reference TRBV19 and TRBJ1-5): DGGITQSPKYLFRKEGQNVTLSCEQNLNHDAMYWYRQDPGQGLRLIYYSQIVNDFQKGDIAEGYSVSREKKESFPLTVTSAQKNPTAFYLCASKDTSNQPQHFGDGTRLSIL.

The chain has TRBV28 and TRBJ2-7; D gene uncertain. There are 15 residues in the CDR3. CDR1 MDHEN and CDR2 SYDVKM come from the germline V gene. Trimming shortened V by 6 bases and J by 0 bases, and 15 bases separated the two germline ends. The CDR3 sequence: CASSSISQSSYEQYF. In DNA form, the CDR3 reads TGTGCCAGCAGCTCAATCTCCCAGAGCTCCTACGAGCAGTACTTC.